Shown below are 18 T cell receptor beta chains from a single sample sequenced in a study of OX40 agonist ivuxolimab in advanced cancers. Measured with immunoSEQ multiplex PCR; TCRdb has only the in-frame clones, and not every one. The sample lists under 5,500 clones, about 70% occurring once. The specimen was CD4+ or CD8+ T cells sorted from blood, collected in a trial of the OX40 agonist ivuxolimab. Receptor source: an adult with an advanced solid tumor such as melanoma, head and neck, liver or kidney cancer.

This chain links TRBV29-1 with TRBJ1-2; no clear D gene. The CDR3 has 11 residues. V was trimmed by 5 bases and J by 4 bases, leaving 8 bases between them. The germline V gene has CDR1 SQVTM and CDR2 ANQGSEA. The CDR3 coding sequence is TGCAGCGTTCGTCGAGGCTATGGCTACACCTTC. Translated, it gives CSVRRGYGYTF.

V gene TRBV21-1 combines with J gene TRBJ1-3. TRBV21-1 counts as a pseudogene. The CDR3 runs 15 residues. CDR3 nucleotide sequence: TGTGCCAGCAGCAAAGCAAACCGCTCTGGAAACACCATATATTTT. Protein sequence: CASSKANRSGNTIYF.

This sequence joins TRBV28 and TRBJ2-2, with 8 positions matching TRBD1. The J segment lost 6 bases and the V segment lost 3 bases, leaving 6 bases of the junction unmatched. This CDR3 spans 15 amino acids. CDR1 and CDR2 from the germline V gene are MDHEN and SYDVKM. The CDR3 spells CASSFRGLKAGELFF. CDR3 DNA sequence: TGTGCCAGCAGTTTCAGGGGGCTAAAGGCCGGGGAGCTGTTTTTT. The whole variable domain, filled in from reference TRBV28 and TRBJ2-2, reads DVKVTQSSRYLVKRTGEKVFLECVQDMDHENMFWYRQDPGLGLRLIYFSYDVKMKEKGDIPEGYSVSREKKERFSLILESASTNQTSMYLCASSFRGLKAGELFFGEGSRLTVL.

Many counts were recorded for this clone. The chain has TRBV5-1 and TRBJ1-4, with unresolved D. The V gene lost 2 bases and the J gene lost 4 bases, with 9 bases spanning the gap. Looked up from germline, CDR1 is SGHRS and CDR2 is YFSETQ. The CDR3 extends over 14 amino acids. For the CDR3, the DNA is TGCGCCAGCAGCTTTGGGCAGGATAATGAAAAACTGTTTTTT. Protein product: CASSFGQDNEKLFF. The full variable domain, in which reference TRBV5-1 and TRBJ1-4 provide the parts outside the CDR3, is KAGVTQTPRYLIKTRGQQVTLSCSPISGHRSVSWYQQTPGQGLQFLFEYFSETQRNKGNFPGRFSGRQFSNSRSEMNVSTLELGDSALYLCASSFGQDNEKLFFGSGTQLSVL.

This clone was seen only once. This chain connects TRBV19 to TRBJ2-2; D not resolved. Trimming shortened V by 6 bases and J by 6 bases, and 11 bases separated the two germline ends. The CDR3 consists of 13 residues. Germline V lookup: CDR1 LNHDA, CDR2 SQIVND (reference sequence). CDR3 nucleotide sequence: TGTGCCAGTAGCCAGGCGTACCCCGGGGAGCTGTTTTTT. It encodes CASSQAYPGELFF.

The chain is built from TRBV5-1 and TRBJ2-7, with 10 bases that match TRBD1. The CDR3 is made up of 13 amino acids. The germline V gene has CDR1 SGHRS and CDR2 YFSETQ. The V gene end was trimmed by 3 bases and the J gene end by 3 bases; junction bases not matched to a gene: 0. Here the CDR3 reads CASSWDRGYEQYF. The CDR3 nucleotides read TGCGCCAGCAGCTGGGACAGGGGCTACGAGCAGTACTTC.

The CDR3 DNA is TGTGCCAGCAGCCGAGGAGCCGTGACAGGGGGCATAGAGACCCAGTACTTC. It specifies CASSRGAVTGGIETQYF. The rearrangement links TRBV27 to TRBJ2-5; 10 bases map to TRBD1. CDR1 MNHEY and CDR2 SMNVEV come from the germline V gene (reference sequence). The V gene end was trimmed by 6 bases and the J gene end by 4 bases; junction bases not matched to a gene: 14. There are 17 residues in the CDR3.

This clone is classed as medium-sized (0.01 to 0.1%). The genes are TRBV21-1 and TRBJ1-3. TRBV21-1 is reported as a pseudogene. This CDR3 has 11 residues. Here the CDR3 reads CAPLPGNTIYF. CDR3 DNA: TGTGCCCCTCTCCCTGGAAACACCATATATTTT.

The genes are TRBV6-6 and TRBJ2-1; D is perhaps TRBD2 (7 bases). Trimming stripped 2 bases from V and 8 bases from J, with 16 bases between. Looked up from germline, CDR1 is MNHNY and CDR2 is SVGAGI (reference sequence). The CDR3 sequence is 15 residues long. This CDR3 is CASSYGSGGRDEQFF. The DNA for the CDR3 is TGTGCCAGCAGTTACGGATCGGGGGGCCGAGATGAGCAGTTCTTC.

This rearrangement joins TRBV4-3 to TRBJ2-1; D assignment may be TRBD1 or TRBD2 (6 bases each). This CDR3 contains 15 residues. The germline V and J ends were trimmed by 0 bases and 5 bases, with 11 bases remaining between them. CDR1 and CDR2 from the germline V gene are LGHNA and YSLEER. The CDR3 reads CASSQDWGADNEQFF. As DNA, the CDR3 is TGCGCCAGCAGCCAAGATTGGGGGGCGGACAATGAGCAGTTCTTC.

The chain couples TRBV14 to TRBJ2-1; 9 nucleotides align to TRBD2. This CDR3 contains 16 residues. V lost 4 bases, J lost 7 bases, and 11 bases stayed unmatched. CDR1 and CDR2 (germline): SGHDN, FVKESK. This CDR3 reads CASSPGTSLLLNEQFF. The DNA of the CDR3 is TGTGCCAGCAGCCCCGGGACTAGCTTATTATTAAATGAGCAGTTCTTC. The full variable domain, its missing parts supplied by reference TRBV14 and TRBJ2-1, is EAGVTQFPSHSVIEKGQTVTLRCDPISGHDNLYWYRRVMGKEIKFLLHFVKESKQDESGMPNNRFLAERTGGTYSTLKVQPAELEDSGVYFCASSPGTSLLLNEQFFGPGTRLTVL.

This clone was counted many times. V is TRBV2 and J is TRBJ1-6; D call uncertain. The CDR3 is 15 amino acids. The V gene's germline CDR1 is SNHLY and CDR2 FYNNEI. Trimming took 4 bases from V and 3 from J, leaving 10 bases between them. CDR3 DNA sequence: TGTGCCAGCAGTGGCGGAAGATTCTATAATTCACCCCTCCACTTT. Protein sequence: CASSGGRFYNSPLHF.

Relative to its sample, this clone is large. A junction end diverges from the germline sequence, so it may reflect a read error. The J gene is TRBJ2-5, the V gene TRBV7-7; 7 bases fit TRBD2. The CDR3 has 14 amino acids. Looked up from germline, CDR1 is SSHAT and CDR2 is FNYEAQ (reference sequence). The CDR3 DNA is TGTGCTAGCAGCCCCGGGACTACGGAAGAGACCCAGTACTTC. This encodes CASSPGTTEETQYF.

V and J are TRBV4-1 and TRBJ2-3; 7 bases match TRBD1. This CDR3 has 15 residues. The junction had 5 bases not matched to a gene; V was cut back by 3 bases and J by 2 bases. The V gene's germline CDR1 is MGHRA and CDR2 YSYEKL. The chain's CDR3 is CASSHDDRVTDTQYF. The DNA for the CDR3 is TGCGCCAGCAGCCATGACGACAGGGTCACAGATACGCAGTATTTT.

This clone was counted only a few times. This likely reflects a read error, since a far larger clone is one base away. This chain links TRBV5-6 with TRBJ2-7; 8 nucleotides match TRBD2. The V and J ends lost 4 bases and 2 bases, in that order; junction bases with no gene match: 8. The CDR3 runs to 15 residues. Germline assignment: CDR1 SGHDT and CDR2 YYEEEE. CDR3 bases: TGTGCCAGCAGCACCAGCGGACTAGCCGCCTACGAGCAGTACTTC. Translating it yields CASSTSGLAAYEQYF.

The J gene is TRBJ2-7, the V gene TRBV28; 7 nucleotides match TRBD2. CDR1 is MDHEN and CDR2 is SYDVKM in the germline V gene. The CDR3 has 19 residues. V lost 4 bases and J lost 3; bases outside the gene matches: 21. CDR3 sequence: CASSSPPVESAGTIYEQYF. The CDR3 DNA reads TGTGCCAGCAGTTCACCCCCTGTAGAGTCGGCAGGGACTATCTACGAGCAGTACTTC.

The chain links TRBV11-1 to TRBJ2-7; unclear D gene. Germline lookup yields CDR1 SGHAT and CDR2 FQDESV (reference sequence). The CDR3 extends over 15 amino acids. V shed 2 bases and J shed 5 bases, with 16 bases lying between them. CDR3 DNA sequence: TGTGCCAGCAGCTTACTTGCCCCCGGGTCAAACGAGCAGTACTTC. It codes for CASSLLAPGSNEQYF.

The genes are TRBV11-2 and TRBJ1-2, with D possibly matching TRBD1 (6 bases). CDR1 SGHAT and CDR2 FQNNGV come from the germline V gene. The V gene lost 2 bases and the J gene lost 4 bases, with 17 bases spanning the gap. The CDR3 loop spans 16 amino acids. CDR3 residues: CASSLSRVEGGYGYTF. CDR3 DNA sequence: TGTGCCAGCAGCTTATCAAGGGTAGAAGGGGGCTATGGCTACACCTTC. Using reference TRBV11-2 and TRBJ1-2 for the parts outside the CDR3, the full variable domain is EAGVAQSPRYKIIEKRQSVAFWCNPISGHATLYWYQQILGQGPKLLIQFQNNGVVDDSQLPKDRFSAERLKGVDSTLKIQPAKLEDSAVYLCASSLSRVEGGYGYTFGSGTRLTVV.